This TCR beta chain was captured by sequencing in a study of beta chain features in type 1 diabetes. Notes on the study in general: The question of HLA type influencing TCRB rearrangement was one that remained unresolved here. Patients' naive, central memory and Treg TCRB repertoires seemed closer to one another than those of healthy donors. Type 1 diabetes patients had moderately but significantly shorter TCRB CDR3s in all four CD4+ subsets.

The CDR3 runs 13 residues. Germline trimming cut 4 bases from V and 3 bases from J; bases unmatched to any gene: 0. CDR1 is MNHNS, CDR2 SASEGT, per germline. Isolated RNA was reverse transcribed in full, so expressed TCRB transcripts were sequenced. TCRdb's table, derived via immunoSEQ multiplex PCR, lists solely in-frame clones and lacks some. The sample consists of around 350,000 clones, around 12% of them appearing once. There are a few counts of this clone. Antigen: not known. Other DNA sequences of this sample code for an identical CDR3. Via the markers CD45RO/CCR7/CD25/CD127/CD95/CD27, stem cell-like memory, regulatory, central memory and naive CD4+ cells were sorted.

The sequenced material came from naive CD4+ T cells from blood. The chain carries TRBV6-1 and TRBJ2-5; the match to TRBD1 covers 9 bases. The clonotype comes from a man aged 18-30 years in good health. The CDR3 nucleotides are TGTGCCAGCAGTGGGACAGGGGAAGAGACCCAGTACTTC. It codes for CASSGTGEETQYF.